This T cell receptor (beta chain) appears in the sequencing data of a study of cytomegalovirus exposure and HLA in healthy donors. Study in general: Both the roughly 120 validation repertoires and the roughly 700 first-cohort repertoires used the same platform, as reported by a later analysis.

Study conclusions and caveats: Reports described diagnosis of cytomegalovirus status by the classifier as highly specific and sensitive.

Turning to this clone: What it binds is not known.

This CDR3 is built from 14 residues. V trimming: 4 bases; J trimming: 5 bases; junction bases outside the gene matches: 8. CDR1 and CDR2 (germline): SGDLS, YYNGEE. The assay was immunoSEQ multiplex PCR, and TCRdb's table has in-frame clones only and misses some. The sample consists of tens of thousands of clones, 90% to 95% of them appearing once. The origin of this receptor is a young woman in good health and CMV-seronegative. This chain connects TRBV9 to TRBJ1-1, with 7 bases lining up with TRBD1. Sequenced: PBMCs. The CDR3 DNA is TGTGCCAGCAGCCCAACGGGACAGCTGACTGAAGCTTTCTTT. It specifies CASSPTGQLTEAFF.